This TCR beta chain came from a study of blood T cell repertoires in COVID-19. Whole-study context: Material from acute and convalescent COVID-19 was sourced from the United States, Italy and Spain. PBMCs, B-cell-depleted T cells, or T cells provided the cDNA or gDNA that made up the material.

This CDR3 has 16 residues. With 2 bases clipped from V and 9 bases from J, the junction kept 9 bases outside the gene matches. Germline CDR1 and CDR2: LGHDT and YNNKEL (reference sequence). Original methodology: Estimates of nucleated cell counts were drawn from the amplification of reference gene primers. Produced via immunoSEQ multiplex PCR; TCRdb's table is partial and in-frame only. V and J calls and clone size come straight from that table; D and trimming were deduced from the DNA. The sample yields approximately 240,000 clones, roughly 80% seen once. The sequenced material came from peripheral blood. The TCR sequence derives from an older woman with acute or convalescent COVID-19. The V call is TRBV3-1 (or the pseudogene TRBV3-2), the J call TRBJ2-1; 11 bases agree with TRBD2. For the CDR3, the DNA is TGTGCCAGCAGCCAAAACCCTAGCGGGGGGTTTGGTGAGCAGTTCTTC. This codes for CASSQNPSGGFGEQFF.